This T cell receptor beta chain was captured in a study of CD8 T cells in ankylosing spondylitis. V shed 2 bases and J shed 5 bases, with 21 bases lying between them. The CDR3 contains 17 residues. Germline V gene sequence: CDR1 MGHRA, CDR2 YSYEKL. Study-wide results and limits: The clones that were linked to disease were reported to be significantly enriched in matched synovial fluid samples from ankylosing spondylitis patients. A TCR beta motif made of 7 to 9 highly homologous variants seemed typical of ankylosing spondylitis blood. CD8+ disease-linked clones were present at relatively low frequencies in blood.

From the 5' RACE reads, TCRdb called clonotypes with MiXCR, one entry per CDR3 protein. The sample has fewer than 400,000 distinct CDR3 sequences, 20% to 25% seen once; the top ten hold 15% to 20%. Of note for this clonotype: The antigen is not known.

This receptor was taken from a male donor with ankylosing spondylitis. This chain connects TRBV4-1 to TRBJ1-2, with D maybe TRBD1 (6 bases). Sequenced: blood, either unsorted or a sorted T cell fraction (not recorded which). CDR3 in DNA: TGCGCCAGCAGCCAAATTTACAGGGATGGGTTGGAGTATGGCTACACCTTC. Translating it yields CASSQIYRDGLEYGYTF.